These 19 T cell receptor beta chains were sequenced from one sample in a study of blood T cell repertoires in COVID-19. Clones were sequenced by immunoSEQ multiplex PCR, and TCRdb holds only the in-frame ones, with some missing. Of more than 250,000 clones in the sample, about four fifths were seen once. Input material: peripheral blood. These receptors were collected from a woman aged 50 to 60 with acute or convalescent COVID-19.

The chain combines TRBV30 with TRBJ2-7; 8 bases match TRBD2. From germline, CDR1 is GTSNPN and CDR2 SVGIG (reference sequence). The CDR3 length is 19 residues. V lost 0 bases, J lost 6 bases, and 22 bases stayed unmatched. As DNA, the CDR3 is TGTGCCTGGAGTGTACCAGGGATCTTTCGAAAGCGGGAGTTCGTCGAGCAGTACTTC. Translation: CAWSVPGIFRKREFVEQYF.

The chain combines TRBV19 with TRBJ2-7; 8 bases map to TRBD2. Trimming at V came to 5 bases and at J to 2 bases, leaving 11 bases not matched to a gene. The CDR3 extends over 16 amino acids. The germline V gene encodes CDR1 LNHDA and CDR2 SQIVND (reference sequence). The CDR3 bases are TGTGCCAGTAGTCTCCTCTGGGGTAGCGGGGCCTACGAGCAGTACTTC. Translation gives CASSLLWGSGAYEQYF.

CDR3 coding DNA: TGCGCCAGCAGCTTTCCAGGGGGAGATGAGCAGTTCTTC. It is translated as CASSFPGGDEQFF. This chain uses TRBV5-1 with TRBJ2-1; 7 nucleotides match TRBD1. Trimming removed 2 bases from V and 8 bases from J; junction bases left unmatched: 4. The V gene's germline CDR1 is SGHRS and CDR2 YFSETQ. This CDR3 is 13 amino acids long.

The CDR3 nucleotides read TGTGCCAGCAGCCCTGGACGAGGGATTTCAACTAATGAAAAACTGTTTTTT. As protein: CASSPGRGISTNEKLFF. The gene calls are TRBV7-2 and TRBJ1-4; no definite D call. V dropped 5 bases and J dropped 0 bases, with 16 bases sitting between them. The CDR3 is 17 residues long. The germline V gene encodes CDR1 SGHTA and CDR2 FQGNSA.

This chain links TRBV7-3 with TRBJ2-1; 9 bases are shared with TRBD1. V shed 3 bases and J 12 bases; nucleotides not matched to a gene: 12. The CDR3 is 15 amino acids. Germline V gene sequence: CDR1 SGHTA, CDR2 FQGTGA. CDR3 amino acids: CASSLDRGRPGGQFF. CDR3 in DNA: TGTGCCAGCAGCTTGGACAGGGGCCGCCCAGGGGGGCAGTTCTTC.

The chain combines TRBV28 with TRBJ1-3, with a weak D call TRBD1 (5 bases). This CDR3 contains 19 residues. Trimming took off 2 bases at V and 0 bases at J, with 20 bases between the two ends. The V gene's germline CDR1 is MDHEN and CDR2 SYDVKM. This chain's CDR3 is CASSLVGLNSGASGNTIYF. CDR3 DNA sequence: TGTGCCAGCAGTTTAGTGGGCCTCAATAGCGGGGCCTCTGGAAACACCATATATTTT.

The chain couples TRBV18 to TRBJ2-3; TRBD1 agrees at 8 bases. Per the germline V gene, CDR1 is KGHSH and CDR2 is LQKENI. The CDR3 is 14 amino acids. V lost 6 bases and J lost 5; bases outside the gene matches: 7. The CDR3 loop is CASSRDRRGDTQYF. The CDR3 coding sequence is TGTGCCAGCTCCCGGGACAGGAGGGGAGATACGCAGTATTTT. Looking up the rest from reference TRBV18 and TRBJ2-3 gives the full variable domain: NAGVMQNPRHLVRRRGQEARLRCSPMKGHSHVYWYRQLPEEGLKFMVYLQKENIIDESGMPKERFSAEFPKEGPSILRIQQVVRGDSAAYFCASSRDRRGDTQYFGPGTRLTVL.

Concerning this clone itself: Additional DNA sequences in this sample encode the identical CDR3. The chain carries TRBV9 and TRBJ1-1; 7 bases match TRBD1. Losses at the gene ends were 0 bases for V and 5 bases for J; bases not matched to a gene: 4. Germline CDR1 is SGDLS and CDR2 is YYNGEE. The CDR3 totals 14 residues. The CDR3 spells CASSVEGRGTEAFF. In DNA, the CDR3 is TGTGCCAGCAGCGTAGAGGGCAGGGGGACTGAAGCTTTCTTT.

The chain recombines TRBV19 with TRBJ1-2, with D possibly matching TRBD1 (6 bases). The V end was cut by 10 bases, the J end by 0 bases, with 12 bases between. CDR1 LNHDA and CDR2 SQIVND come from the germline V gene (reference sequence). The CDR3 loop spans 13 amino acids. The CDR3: CAITGTANYGYTF. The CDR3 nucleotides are TGTGCCATAACAGGGACGGCTAACTATGGCTACACCTTC.

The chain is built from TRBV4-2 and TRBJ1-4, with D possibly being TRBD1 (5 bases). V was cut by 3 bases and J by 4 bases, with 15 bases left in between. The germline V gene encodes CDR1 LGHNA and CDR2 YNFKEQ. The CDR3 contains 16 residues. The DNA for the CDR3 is TGTGCCAGCAGCCACGATGGCGGGGGGGATAATGAAAAACTGTTTTTT. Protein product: CASSHDGGGDNEKLFF.

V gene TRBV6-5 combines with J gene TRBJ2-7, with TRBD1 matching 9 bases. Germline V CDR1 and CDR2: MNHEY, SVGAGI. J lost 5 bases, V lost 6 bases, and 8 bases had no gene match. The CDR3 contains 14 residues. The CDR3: CASSPGTGTHEQYF. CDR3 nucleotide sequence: TGTGCCAGCAGCCCCGGGACAGGGACGCACGAGCAGTACTTC.

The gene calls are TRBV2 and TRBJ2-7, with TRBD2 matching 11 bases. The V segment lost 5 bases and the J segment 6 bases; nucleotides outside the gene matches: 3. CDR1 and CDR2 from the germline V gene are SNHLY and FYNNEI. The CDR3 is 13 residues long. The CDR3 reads CASSFSGGAEQYV. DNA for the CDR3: TGTGCCAGCAGTTTTAGCGGGGGGGCCGAGCAGTACGTC.

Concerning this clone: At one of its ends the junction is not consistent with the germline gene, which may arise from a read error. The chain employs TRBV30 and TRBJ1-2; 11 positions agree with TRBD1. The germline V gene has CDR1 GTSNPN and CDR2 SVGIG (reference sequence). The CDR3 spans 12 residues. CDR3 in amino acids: CAWQGTGGTPSF. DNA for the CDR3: TGTGCCTGGCAAGGGACAGGGGGTACCCCTTCCTTC. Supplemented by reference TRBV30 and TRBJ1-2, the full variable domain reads SQTIHQWPATLVQPVGSPLSLECTVEGTSNPNLYWYRQAAGRGLQLLFYSVGIGQISSEVPQNLSASRPQDRQFILSSKKLLLSDSGFYLCAWQGTGGTPSFGSGTRLTVV.

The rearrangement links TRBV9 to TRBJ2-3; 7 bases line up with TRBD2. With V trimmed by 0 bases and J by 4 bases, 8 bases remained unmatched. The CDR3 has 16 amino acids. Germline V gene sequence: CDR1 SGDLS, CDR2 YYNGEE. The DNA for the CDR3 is TGTGCCAGCAGCGTAGTAGGGGCTAGCGGAGCAGATACGCAGTATTTT. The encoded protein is CASSVVGASGADTQYF.

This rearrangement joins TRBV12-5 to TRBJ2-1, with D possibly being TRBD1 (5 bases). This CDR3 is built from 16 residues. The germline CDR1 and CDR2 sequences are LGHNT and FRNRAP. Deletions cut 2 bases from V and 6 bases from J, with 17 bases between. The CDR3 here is CASGLWSGMFGNEQFF. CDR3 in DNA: TGTGCTAGTGGTTTGTGGTCAGGGATGTTCGGCAATGAGCAGTTCTTC.

CDR3 protein: CASSTPSREQFF. The CDR3 coding sequence is TGTGCCAGCAGCACTCCTAGCCGCGAGCAGTTCTTC. V usage is TRBV3-1 (or the pseudogene TRBV3-2) and J usage is TRBJ2-1, with D possibly matching TRBD2 (5 bases). The CDR3 is made up of 12 amino acids. With 5 bases removed from V and 10 bases from J, the gap between germline ends came to 12 bases. Germline CDR1 reads LGHDT; CDR2 reads YNNKEL (reference sequence).

CDR3 loop: CASSSRGSQTSNEQFF. As DNA, the CDR3 is TGTGCCAGCAGCTCTAGAGGATCTCAAACTAGCAATGAGCAGTTCTTC. V and J are TRBV7-2 and TRBJ2-1, with D tentatively TRBD2 (5 bases). Per the germline V gene, CDR1 is SGHTA and CDR2 is FQGNSA. The CDR3 is 16 residues long. Trimming stripped 4 bases from V and 6 bases from J, with 19 bases between.

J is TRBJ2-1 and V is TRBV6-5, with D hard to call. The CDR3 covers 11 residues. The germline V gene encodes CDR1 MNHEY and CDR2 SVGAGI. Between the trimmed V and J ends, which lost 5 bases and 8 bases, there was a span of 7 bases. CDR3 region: CASSNRDEQFF. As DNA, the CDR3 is TGTGCCAGCAGTAATCGGGATGAGCAGTTCTTC.

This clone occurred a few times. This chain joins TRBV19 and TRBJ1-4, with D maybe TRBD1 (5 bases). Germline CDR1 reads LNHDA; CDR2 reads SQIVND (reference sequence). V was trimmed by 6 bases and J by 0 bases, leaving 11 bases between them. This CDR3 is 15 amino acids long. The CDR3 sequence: CASRRRASTNEKLFF. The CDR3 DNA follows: TGTGCCAGTAGGCGCAGGGCTTCAACTAATGAAAAACTGTTTTTT.